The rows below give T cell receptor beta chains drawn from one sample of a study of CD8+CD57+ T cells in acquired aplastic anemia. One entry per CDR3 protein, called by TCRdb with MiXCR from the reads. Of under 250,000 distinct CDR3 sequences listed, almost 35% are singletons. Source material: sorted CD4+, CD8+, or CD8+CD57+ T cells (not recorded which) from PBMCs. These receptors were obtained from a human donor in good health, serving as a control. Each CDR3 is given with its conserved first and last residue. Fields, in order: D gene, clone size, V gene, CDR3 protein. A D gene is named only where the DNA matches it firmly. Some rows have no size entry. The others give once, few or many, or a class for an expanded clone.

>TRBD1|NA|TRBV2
CASSGQGTHSPLHF
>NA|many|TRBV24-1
CATSGRGREGYTF
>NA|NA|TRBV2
CASRDSLLQPQHF
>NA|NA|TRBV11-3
CASSLLSTSLPYF
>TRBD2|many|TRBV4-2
CASSQMGLAVSDEQFF
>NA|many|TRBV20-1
CSASGAAEAFF
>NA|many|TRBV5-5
CASSFRDTYEQYF
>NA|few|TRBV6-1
CASMFDKDTKVNGYTF
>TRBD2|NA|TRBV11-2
CASSVVGGLAGNYNEQFF
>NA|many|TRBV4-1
CASSPQEFQETQYF
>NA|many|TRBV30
CAWSAWGETQYF
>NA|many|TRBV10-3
CAISDPGLLSGNTIYF
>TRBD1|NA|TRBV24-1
CATSDTGQGFSYNEQFF
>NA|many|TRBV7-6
CASSSSLDTQYF
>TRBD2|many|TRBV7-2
CASSAPGLPGDTQYF
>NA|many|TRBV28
CASTVDHGTEAFF
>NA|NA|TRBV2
CASSEQDRGGQYF
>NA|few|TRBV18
CASSPGSEYEQYF
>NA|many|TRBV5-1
CASSPKNSGYEQYF
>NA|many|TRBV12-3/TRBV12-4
CASSLTRYGDTEAFF
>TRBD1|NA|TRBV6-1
CASSRQGEGYTF
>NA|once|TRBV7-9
CASSPGAKTVQETQYF
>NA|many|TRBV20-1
CSAEREGISQPQHF
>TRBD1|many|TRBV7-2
CASSPGTGRYNEQFF
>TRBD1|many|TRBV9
CASSPGTGNPYEQYF
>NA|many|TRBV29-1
CSVERLWGNTEAFF
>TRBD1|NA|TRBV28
CASSPTGGANYGYTF
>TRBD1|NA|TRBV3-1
CASSPDRTGGLTFF
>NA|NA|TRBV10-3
CASSYSSGEADTQYF
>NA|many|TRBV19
CASSMAGDYGYTF
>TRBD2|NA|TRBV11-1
CASSPDHGLAGTTDTQYF